Sequencing of this TCR beta chain was carried out in a study of T cell responses to AZD1222 COVID-19 vaccine. Assay used: immunoSEQ multiplex PCR; TCRdb lists only in-frame clones, some missing. The repertoire has more than 75,000 clones, more than 85% of them found once; the top ten carry about 7.8%. Trimming pared 2 bases from V and 1 base from J, leaving 8 bases between. In germline, CDR1 is SGHTA, CDR2 FQGTGA. The CDR3 has 14 amino acids. The V and J genes are TRBV7-3 and TRBJ1-1; D call uncertain. This specimen was peripheral blood, taken on day 0 of AZD1222 vaccination. The sequence derives from an adult in good health. The CDR3 here is CASSLDRGNTEAFF. DNA for the CDR3: TGTGCCAGCAGCTTAGATCGGGGGAACACTGAAGCTTTCTTT.